This TCR beta chain was documented in a study of blood T cell repertoires in COVID-19. The germline V gene encodes CDR1 SGHRS and CDR2 YFSETQ. The CDR3 is 14 amino acids. Trimming took off 1 base at V and 0 bases at J, with 7 bases between the two ends. Measured with immunoSEQ multiplex PCR; TCRdb has only the in-frame clones, and not every one. The sample lists about 200,000 clones; around 84% were seen once. The source material was peripheral blood. The V gene is TRBV5-1, the J gene TRBJ1-2; maybe TRBD1 (6 bases). This TCR was recovered from a woman of 80 years or more with acute or convalescent COVID-19. The CDR3 DNA sequence: TGCGCCAGCAGCTTGAACAGGGCTAACTATGGCTACACCTTC. It codes for CASSLNRANYGYTF.